The T cell receptor (beta chain) under discussion was sequenced for a study of T-cell reconstitution after alpha-beta-depleted transplantation in children. Whole-study results and caveats: At around two months after transplant, the alpha-beta T cells were reportedly derived from several hundred expanded clones that came from non-depleted graft cells. The origin of high day-60 TCRbeta diversity in some patients lay in surviving recipient T cells and thymic progenitors. Diversity and T-cell counts at one year after transplant derived mostly from new T cells.

The TCRbeta library was prepared with unique molecular identifiers. TCRdb reprocessed the PCR reads via MiXCR and lists one record per CDR3 protein. The repertoire includes more than 85,000 distinct CDR3 sequences, approximately 8% of them detected once, and roughly 15% sits in the top ten. A few counts support this clonotype. Antigen unknown. V shed 10 bases and J shed 3 bases, with 15 bases lying between them. This CDR3 region has 13 residues. In germline, CDR1 is MNHNY, CDR2 SVGAGI (reference sequence). V is TRBV6-6 and J is TRBJ2-5; tentatively, D is TRBD1 (6 bases). The TCR sequence derives from a boy younger than 10 with acute lymphoblastic leukemia, due to receive a stem cell transplant. The input for sequencing was PBMCs, taken before TCRalphabeta/CD19-depleted stem cell transplant. The CDR3 protein is CATGQTEKETQYF. The CDR3 region has the DNA TGTGCCACTGGACAGACTGAGAAAGAGACCCAGTACTTC.